These 29 T cell receptor beta chains were sequenced from one sample in a study of HIV-infected patients and healthy controls. No cell fractionation was done, so the repertoire covers all unsorted peripheral blood T cells. Alpha and beta constant-region primers primed reverse transcription of about 0.5 ug RNA. Separate chain-specific third strand synthesis with multiplexing indices produced the alpha and beta libraries. One entry per CDR3 protein, called by TCRdb with MiXCR from the 5' RACE reads. The sample includes thousands of distinct CDR3 sequences, approximately 7.6% seen only once; the top ten take about 32%. This specimen consisted of blood, obtained before antiretroviral therapy. Source of these receptors: an adult with HIV infection. The donor label of this sample is uncertain.

The table lists this clonotype with a count of one. The chain has TRBV7-9 and TRBJ1-1; no clear D. Germline V lookup: CDR1 SEHNR, CDR2 FQNEAQ (reference sequence). Between the trimmed V and J ends, which lost 1 base and 0 bases, there was a span of 6 bases. The CDR3 length is 14 residues. In nucleotides, the CDR3 is TGTGCCAGCAGCTTAGGACTCTTGAACACTGAAGCTTTCTTT. Protein sequence: CASSLGLLNTEAFF.

This clonotype was observed at least ten times. The V and J genes are TRBV20-1 and TRBJ2-3; weak D call: TRBD2 (6 bases). In germline, CDR1 is DFQATT, CDR2 SNEGSKA (reference sequence). V lost 7 bases to trimming and J lost 4 bases, with 21 bases between them. This CDR3 is 15 amino acids long. For the CDR3, the DNA is TGCAGTGTCTCGGGACTTGAGGGTTTAGCAGATACGCAGTATTTT. Its protein is CSVSGLEGLADTQYF.

Comments on this clonotype: A much larger clone is a single base away; this may be a read error. V is TRBV4-1 and J is TRBJ1-4, with D uncertain. Trimming stripped 3 bases from V and 8 bases from J, with 16 bases between. The length of the CDR3 is 15 residues. CDR1 and CDR2 from the germline V gene are MGHRA and YSYEKL. The CDR3 coding sequence is TGCGCCAGCAGCCACATTATAGGGTGGAGGGAAAAACTGTTTTTT. Translating it yields CASSHIIGWREKLFF.

This clonotype appeared many times. The rearrangement uses TRBV10-1 and TRBJ2-3; D gene ambiguous. In germline, CDR1 is WNHNN, CDR2 SYGVQD (reference sequence). Trimming took off 2 bases at V and 0 bases at J, with 6 bases between the two ends. The CDR3 totals 14 residues. CDR3 protein: CASSEVDSTDTQYF. The CDR3 coding sequence is TGCGCCAGCAGTGAGGTGGATAGCACAGATACGCAGTATTTT.

Ten or more counts support this clonotype. The rearrangement links TRBV20-1 to TRBJ2-1; 7 bases are a match to TRBD2. The trim removed 5 bases at V and 2 bases at J, leaving 12 bases unmatched. In germline, CDR1 is DFQATT, CDR2 SNEGSKA (reference sequence). CDR3 size: 16 residues. The chain's CDR3 is CSARPGLAATYNEQFF. The CDR3 bases are TGCAGTGCTCGCCCTGGGCTAGCGGCAACCTACAATGAGCAGTTCTTC.

This clonotype was seen at least ten times. The rearrangement uses TRBV28 and TRBJ1-2; 7 nucleotides line up with TRBD1. The V segment lost 6 bases and the J segment 5 bases; nucleotides outside the gene matches: 9. Germline V gives CDR1 MDHEN, CDR2 SYDVKM. The CDR3 contains 14 residues. The CDR3 region is CASRWTGRLYGYTF. The CDR3 nucleotides read TGTGCCAGCAGGTGGACAGGCCGTCTATATGGCTACACCTTC.

This clonotype has at least ten counts. The rearrangement links TRBV12-3 or TRBV12-4 to TRBJ2-1, with D possibly TRBD2 on 6 matching bases. This CDR3 contains 15 residues. Between the trimmed V and J ends, which lost 5 bases and 9 bases, there was a span of 20 bases. Here the CDR3 reads CASSVTSSSDTEQFF. The CDR3 nucleotides are TGTGCCAGCAGTGTAACTAGCTCATCGGACACTGAGCAGTTCTTC.

This sequence joins TRBV2 and TRBJ1-2, with D possibly TRBD1 on 6 matching bases. CDR1 and CDR2 from the germline V gene are SNHLY and FYNNEI. V lost 5 bases to trimming and J lost 5 bases, with 9 bases between them. The CDR3 is 12 residues long. DNA for the CDR3: TGTGCCAGCAGTCGAGGGGGTTATGGCTACACCTTC. This encodes CASSRGGYGYTF.

This clonotype was recorded many times. The CDR3 DNA reads TGTGCCAGTAGTATAGGCTCCGGACTAGCGGGAGATAATGAGCAGTTCTTC. As protein: CASSIGSGLAGDNEQFF. The chain uses TRBV19 and TRBJ2-1; 13 positions match TRBD2. V gave up 1 base and J gave up 7 bases; unmatched junction bases: 7. Germline CDR1 is LNHDA and CDR2 is SQIVND (reference sequence). CDR3 length: 17 amino acids.

The table lists this clonotype with many counts. The V call is TRBV7-8, the J call TRBJ2-3, with D possibly being TRBD1 (6 bases). V was cut by 4 bases and J by 3 bases, with 14 bases left in between. CDR3 size: 15 residues. Germline V CDR1 and CDR2: SGHVS, FQNEAQ. The CDR3 spells CASSSRQGTTDTQYF. The CDR3 nucleotides are TGTGCCAGCAGCTCGCGCCAAGGGACAACAGATACGCAGTATTTT.

This clonotype was detected a few times. The chain links TRBV12-3 or TRBV12-4 to TRBJ1-5; tentative D call: TRBD1 (6 bases). CDR3 length equals 15 residues. V was clipped by 6 bases and J by 5 bases, with 17 bases between them. CDR3 sequence (DNA): TGTGCCAGCAGCCCCGAGGGGGGAAACGATCAGCCCCAGCATTTT. Translation: CASSPEGGNDQPQHF.

The chain uses TRBV2 and TRBJ2-4; D gene unclear. The CDR3 runs 14 residues. Germline V gene sequence: CDR1 SNHLY, CDR2 FYNNEI. Deletions cut 3 bases from V and 4 bases from J, with 10 bases between. The chain's CDR3 is CASSDRRPKNIQYF. DNA for the CDR3: TGTGCCAGCAGTGACCGGAGACCAAAAAACATTCAGTACTTC.

This chain's CDR3 is CASSLSRAQETQYF. The CDR3 DNA reads TGTGCCAGCAGCTTGTCACGGGCCCAAGAGACCCAGTACTTC. The gene calls are TRBV5-4 and TRBJ2-5; no firm D call. This CDR3 contains 14 residues. Germline values: CDR1 SGHNT, CDR2 YYREEE (reference sequence). V was clipped by 1 base and J by 1 base, with 8 bases between them.

Ten or more counts support this clonotype. The chain employs TRBV5-1 and TRBJ1-1; D is possibly TRBD1 (6 bases). This CDR3 has 14 amino acids. Trimming removed 3 bases at V and 5 bases at J, with 14 bases between. In germline, CDR1 is SGHRS, CDR2 YFSETQ. CDR3 loop: CASSSQGWETEAFF. The CDR3 nucleotides are TGCGCCAGCAGCTCGCAGGGGTGGGAGACTGAAGCTTTCTTT.

This clonotype was counted ten times or more. The V gene is TRBV20-1, the J gene TRBJ1-5; D might be TRBD1 (5 bases). This CDR3 is built from 14 residues. Trimming pared 2 bases from V and 6 bases from J, leaving 14 bases between. CDR1 is DFQATT and CDR2 is SNEGSKA in the germline V gene (reference sequence). Here the CDR3 reads CSARRQGLGQPQHF. Written as DNA, the CDR3 is TGCAGTGCTAGACGGCAGGGTCTCGGTCAGCCCCAGCATTTT.

This clonotype came up many times. CDR3: CAWSEGRDSPLHF. The CDR3 DNA reads as TGTGCCTGGAGCGAGGGCCGTGATTCACCCCTCCACTTT. The chain links TRBV30 to TRBJ1-6, with D uncertain. The CDR3 spans 13 residues. The V gene's germline CDR1 is GTSNPN and CDR2 SVGIG (reference sequence). V lost 3 bases and J lost 8, with 11 bases in between.

Concerning this clonotype: A much larger clone differs from this one at a single base, so this may be a read error. The chain couples TRBV5-1 to TRBJ2-7, with 10 bases aligning to TRBD1. This CDR3 spans 12 amino acids. Germline V gene data show CDR1 as SGHRS and CDR2 as YFSETQ. CDR3 in amino acids: CASGTGAYELYF. The CDR3 bases are TGCGCCAGCGGGACAGGGGCCTACGAGCTGTACTTC.

This clonotype was observed a few times. The V gene is TRBV7-3, the J gene TRBJ2-2; possibly TRBD2 for D (6 bases). The CDR3 sequence is 15 residues long. Per germline, CDR1 SGHTA and CDR2 FQGTGA. The V gene lost 3 bases and the J gene lost 4 bases, with 12 bases spanning the gap. The CDR3 spells CASSLGGIRTGELFF. The CDR3 bases are TGTGCCAGCAGCTTGGGCGGGATACGCACCGGGGAGCTGTTTTTT.

The table lists this clonotype with many counts. For the CDR3, the DNA is TGTGCCAGCAGCCAAACGCAGGGCTACGAGCAGTACTTC. Its translation is CASSQTQGYEQYF. J is TRBJ2-7 and V is TRBV3-1; possibly TRBD1 for D (5 bases). There are 13 residues in the CDR3. The germline gives CDR1 LGHDT, CDR2 YNNKEL (reference sequence). The germline V and J ends were trimmed by 2 bases and 3 bases, with 8 bases remaining between them.

This clonotype occurred many times. The rearrangement joins TRBV2 to TRBJ1-6, with D hard to call. Per germline, CDR1 SNHLY and CDR2 FYNNEI. The CDR3 extends over 12 amino acids. Trimming removed 11 bases from V and 7 bases from J, with 12 bases in between. CDR3 sequence: CASYGQNSPLHF. The CDR3 coding sequence is TGTGCCTCCTACGGGCAGAATTCACCCCTCCACTTT.

A few counts support this clonotype. The J gene is TRBJ2-3, the V gene TRBV4-2; 14 nucleotides align to TRBD2. Germline CDR1 is LGHNA and CDR2 is YNFKEQ. V dropped 2 bases and J dropped 4; count of bases not matched to a gene: 5. The CDR3 length is 17 residues. The DNA for the CDR3 is TGTGCCAGCAGCCAATATGGGACTAGCGGGGGTGCAGATACGCAGTATTTT. This gives the protein CASSQYGTSGGADTQYF.

This clonotype was recorded many times. The chain joins TRBV6-2 or TRBV6-3 to TRBJ2-2, with a weak D call TRBD2 (5 bases). This CDR3 is built from 14 residues. Germline V lookup: CDR1 MNHEY, CDR2 SVGEGT. V was clipped by 6 bases and J by 1 base, with 9 bases between them. The CDR3 DNA reads TGTGCCAGCAGGAGGAGCGGGAACACCGGGGAGCTGTTTTTT. This sequence encodes CASRRSGNTGELFF.

This clonotype was observed at least ten times. The chain couples TRBV3-1 to TRBJ1-1, with D perhaps TRBD1 (6 bases). The V end lost 4 bases, the J end lost 6 bases, and 18 bases lay between the germline ends. This CDR3 comprises 15 residues. The germline V gene has CDR1 LGHDT and CDR2 YNNKEL (reference sequence). The CDR3, as DNA: TGTGCCAGCAGCCGCTCCGCAGGGGCGGGCGCTGAAGCTTTCTTT. Translated: CASSRSAGAGAEAFF.

This clonotype has just a few counts. The V call is TRBV5-4, the J call TRBJ1-1; D is ambiguous. CDR1 is SGHNT, CDR2 YYREEE, per germline (reference sequence). V was shortened by 0 bases and J by 1 base, with 7 bases between the two germline ends. This CDR3 is built from 14 residues. The CDR3 reads CASSLDPSNTEAFF. CDR3 coding DNA: TGTGCCAGCAGCTTGGATCCTTCGAACACTGAAGCTTTCTTT.

This clonotype was observed at least ten times. One end of the junction is discordant with germline, which a read error may explain. V gene TRBV4-1 combines with J gene TRBJ1-1; D gene uncertain. The CDR3 loop spans 11 amino acids. Per germline, CDR1 MGHRA and CDR2 YSYEKL. Here the CDR3 DNA reads TGCGCCAGCAGCCAAGGGACTGCAGCTTTCTTT. Amino acid sequence: CASSQGTAAFF.

The genes are TRBV11-2 and TRBJ2-7, with no clear D. The CDR3 spans 13 residues. Germline V gene lookup returns CDR1 SGHAT and CDR2 FQNNGV. Trimming removed 0 bases at V and 4 bases at J, with 7 bases between. The CDR3 DNA reads as TGTGCCAGCAGCTTAGAAGGGCGGTACGAGCAGTACTTC. This translates into CASSLEGRYEQYF.

With regard to this clonotype: Being one base from a much bigger clone, this may be a read error. This chain uses TRBV20-1 with TRBJ2-3, with TRBD2 as a possible D gene (5 bases). Germline V gene data show CDR1 as DFQATT and CDR2 as SNEGSKA (reference sequence). This CDR3 is built from 14 residues. The CDR3: CSARPAGKTDKQYF. CDR3 DNA: TGCAGTGCCAGACCGGCCGGGAAAACAGATAAGCAGTATTTT.

For this clonotype: A read error may explain this, as a much larger clone is one base away. The rearrangement links TRBV9 to TRBJ1-1, with no clear D. Germline CDR1 and CDR2: SGDLS and YYNGEE. The CDR3 has 13 residues. The CDR3 region is CARSVSTDTEAFF. The CDR3 DNA reads as TGTGCCAGAAGCGTATCCACGGACACTGAAGCTTTCTTT.

The chain joins TRBV23-1 to TRBJ2-5; possibly TRBD1 for D (6 bases). TRBV23-1 is marked as an open reading frame, function uncertain. Trimming took 3 bases from V and 5 from J, leaving 10 bases between them. The CDR3 extends over 13 amino acids. CDR3 bases: TGCGCCAGCAGTCAGGGACACAGGGAGACCCAGTACTTC. This sequence encodes CASSQGHRETQYF.